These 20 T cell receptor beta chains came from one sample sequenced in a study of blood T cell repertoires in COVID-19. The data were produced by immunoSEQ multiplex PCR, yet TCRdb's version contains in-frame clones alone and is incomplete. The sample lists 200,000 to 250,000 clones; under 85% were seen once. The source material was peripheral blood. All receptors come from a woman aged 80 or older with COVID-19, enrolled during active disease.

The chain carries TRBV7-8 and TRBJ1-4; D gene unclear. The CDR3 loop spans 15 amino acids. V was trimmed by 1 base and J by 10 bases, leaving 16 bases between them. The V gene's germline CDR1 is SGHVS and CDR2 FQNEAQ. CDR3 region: CASSLDGGFGLKLFF. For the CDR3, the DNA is TGTGCCAGCAGCTTAGACGGAGGGTTCGGTCTAAAACTGTTTTTT.

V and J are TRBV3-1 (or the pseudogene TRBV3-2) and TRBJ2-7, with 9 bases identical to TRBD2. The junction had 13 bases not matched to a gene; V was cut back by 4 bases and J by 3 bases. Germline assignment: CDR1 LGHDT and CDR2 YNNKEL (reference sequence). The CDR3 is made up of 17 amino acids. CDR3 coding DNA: TGTGCCAGCAGCCTTTTTAGCGGGGGACCCCCAAGCTACGAGCAGTACTTC. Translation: CASSLFSGGPPSYEQYF.

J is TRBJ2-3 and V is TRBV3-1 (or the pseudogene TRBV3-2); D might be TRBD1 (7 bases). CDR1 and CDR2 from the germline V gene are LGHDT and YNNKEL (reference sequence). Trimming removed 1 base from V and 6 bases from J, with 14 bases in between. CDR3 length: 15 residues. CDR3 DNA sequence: TGTGCCAGCAGCCAAGGCGGGGCAGGGGGGGATACGCAGTATTTT. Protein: CASSQGGAGGDTQYF.

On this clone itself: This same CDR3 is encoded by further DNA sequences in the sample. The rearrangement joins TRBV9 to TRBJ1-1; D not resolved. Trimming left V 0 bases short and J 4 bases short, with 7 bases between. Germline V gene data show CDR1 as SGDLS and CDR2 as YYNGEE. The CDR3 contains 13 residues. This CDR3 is CASSVAVGTEAFF. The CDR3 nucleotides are TGTGCCAGCAGCGTAGCGGTTGGCACTGAAGCTTTCTTT.

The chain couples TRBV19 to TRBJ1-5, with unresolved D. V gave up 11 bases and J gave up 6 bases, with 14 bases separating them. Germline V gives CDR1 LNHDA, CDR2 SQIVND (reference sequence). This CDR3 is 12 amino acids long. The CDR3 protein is CASNNRAQPQHF. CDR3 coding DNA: TGTGCCTCCAACAACCGTGCTCAGCCCCAGCATTTT.

The CDR3 nucleotides read TGTGCCAGCAGCGGGGCGACGAAGCACGGCTACACCTTC. Amino acids: CASSGATKHGYTF. This chain connects TRBV9 to TRBJ1-2; the D is unclear. Deletions cut 3 bases from V and 8 bases from J, with 14 bases between. This CDR3 spans 13 amino acids. Per germline, CDR1 SGDLS and CDR2 YYNGEE.

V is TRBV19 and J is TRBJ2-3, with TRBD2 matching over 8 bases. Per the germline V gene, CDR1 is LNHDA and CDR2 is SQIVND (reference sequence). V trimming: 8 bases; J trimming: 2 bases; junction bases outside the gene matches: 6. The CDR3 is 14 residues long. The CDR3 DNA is TGTGCCAGTGGGGCTAGCGGGTACACAGATACGCAGTATTTT. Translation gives CASGASGYTDTQYF.

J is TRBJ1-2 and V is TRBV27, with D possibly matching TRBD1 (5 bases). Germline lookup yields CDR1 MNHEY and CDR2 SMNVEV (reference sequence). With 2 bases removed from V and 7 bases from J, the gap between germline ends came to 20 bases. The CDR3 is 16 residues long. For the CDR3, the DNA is TGTGCCAGCAGTTTAGACCGCTCGGGGGTGATAGGTGGCTACACCTTC. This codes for CASSLDRSGVIGGYTF.

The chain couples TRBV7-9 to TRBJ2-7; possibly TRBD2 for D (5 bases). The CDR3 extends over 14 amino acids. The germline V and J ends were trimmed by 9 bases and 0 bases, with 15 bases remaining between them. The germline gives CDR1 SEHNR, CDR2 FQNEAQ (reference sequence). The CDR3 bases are TGTGCCAGTGAGGGTTCGGCAAGCTCCTACGAGCAGTACTTC. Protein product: CASEGSASSYEQYF.

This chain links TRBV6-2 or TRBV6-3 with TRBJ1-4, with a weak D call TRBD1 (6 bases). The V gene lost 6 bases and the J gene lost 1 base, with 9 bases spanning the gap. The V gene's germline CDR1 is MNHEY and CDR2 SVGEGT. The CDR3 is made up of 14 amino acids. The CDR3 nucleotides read TGTGCCAGCAGCGAACAGGGAACTAATGAAAAACTGTTTTTT. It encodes CASSEQGTNEKLFF.

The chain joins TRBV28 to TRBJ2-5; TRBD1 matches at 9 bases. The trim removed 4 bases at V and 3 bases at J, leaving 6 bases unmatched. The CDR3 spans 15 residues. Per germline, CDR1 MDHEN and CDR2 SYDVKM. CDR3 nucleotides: TGTGCCAGCAGTTCCTCGACAGGGGGAAAAGAGACCCAGTACTTC. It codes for CASSSSTGGKETQYF.

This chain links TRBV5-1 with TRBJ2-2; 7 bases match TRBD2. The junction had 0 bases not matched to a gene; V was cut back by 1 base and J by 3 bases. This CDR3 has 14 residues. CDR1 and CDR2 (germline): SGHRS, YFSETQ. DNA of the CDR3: TGCGCCAGCAGCTTGCGGGGGGACACCGGGGAGCTGTTTTTT. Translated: CASSLRGDTGELFF.

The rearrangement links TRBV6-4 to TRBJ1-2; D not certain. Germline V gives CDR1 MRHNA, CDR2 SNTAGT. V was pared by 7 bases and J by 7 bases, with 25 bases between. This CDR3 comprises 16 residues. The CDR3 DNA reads TGTGCCAGCATTGATTCTCTTAAGGGCAAGGGAGTTGGCTACACCTTC. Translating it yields CASIDSLKGKGVGYTF.

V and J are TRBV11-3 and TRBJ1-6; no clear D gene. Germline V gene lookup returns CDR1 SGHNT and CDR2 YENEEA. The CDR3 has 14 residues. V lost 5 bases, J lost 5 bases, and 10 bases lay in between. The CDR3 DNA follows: TGTGCCAGCAGCCTACAGTTCAATAATTCACCCCTCCACTTT. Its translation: CASSLQFNNSPLHF. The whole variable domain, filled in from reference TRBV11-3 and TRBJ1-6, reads EAGVVQSPRYKIIEKKQPVAFWCNPISGHNTLYWYLQNLGQGPELLIRYENEEAVDDSQLPKDRFSAERLKGVDSTLKIQPAELGDSAVYLCASSLQFNNSPLHFGNGTRLTVT.

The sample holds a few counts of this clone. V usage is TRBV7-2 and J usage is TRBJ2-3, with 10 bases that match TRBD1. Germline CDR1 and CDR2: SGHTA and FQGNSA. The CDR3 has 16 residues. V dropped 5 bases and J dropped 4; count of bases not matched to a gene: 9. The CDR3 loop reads CASSLVGQGSPDTQYF. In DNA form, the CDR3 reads TGTGCCAGCAGCCTCGTGGGACAGGGGAGTCCAGATACGCAGTATTTT.

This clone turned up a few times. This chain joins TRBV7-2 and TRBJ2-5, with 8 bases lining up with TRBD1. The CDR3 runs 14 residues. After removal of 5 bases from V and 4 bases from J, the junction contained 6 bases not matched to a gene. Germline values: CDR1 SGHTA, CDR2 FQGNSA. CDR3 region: CASSRRGLGETQYF. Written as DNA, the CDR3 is TGTGCCAGCAGCCGCAGGGGGCTGGGAGAGACCCAGTACTTC.

The CDR3: CASSPGQPLEKLFF. DNA for the CDR3: TGTGCCAGCTCACCCGGACAACCCCTTGAAAAACTGTTTTTT. The chain is built from TRBV18 and TRBJ1-4; a weak D match, TRBD1 (5 bases). The germline gives CDR1 KGHSH, CDR2 LQKENI. CDR3 size: 14 residues. Trimming took off 3 bases at V and 7 bases at J, with 12 bases between the two ends.

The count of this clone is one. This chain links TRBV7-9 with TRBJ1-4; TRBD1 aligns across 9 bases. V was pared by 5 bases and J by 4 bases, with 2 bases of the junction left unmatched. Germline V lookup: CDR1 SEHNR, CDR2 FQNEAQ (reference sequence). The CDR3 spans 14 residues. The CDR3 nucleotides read TGTGCCAGCAGCCGGACAGGGGTTAATGAAAAACTGTTTTTT. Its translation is CASSRTGVNEKLFF.

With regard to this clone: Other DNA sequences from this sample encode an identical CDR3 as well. CDR3 loop: CASSVGATNEKLFF. The CDR3 region has the DNA TGTGCCAGCAGCGTAGGCGCAACTAATGAAAAACTGTTTTTT. The chain links TRBV9 to TRBJ1-4, with D unclear. With 0 bases removed from V and 0 bases from J, the gap between germline ends came to 3 bases. The CDR3 consists of 14 residues. CDR1 and CDR2 from the germline V gene are SGDLS and YYNGEE.

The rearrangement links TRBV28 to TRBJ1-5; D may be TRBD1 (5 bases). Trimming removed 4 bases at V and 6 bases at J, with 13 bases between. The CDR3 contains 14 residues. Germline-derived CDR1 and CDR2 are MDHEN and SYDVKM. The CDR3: CASSYQRGGQPQHF. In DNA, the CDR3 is TGTGCCAGCAGTTATCAGAGGGGAGGTCAGCCCCAGCATTTT.